This T cell receptor (beta chain) was found in a study of OX40 agonist ivuxolimab in advanced cancers. Study details: Administration of intravenous ivuxolimab to patients occurred every 2 weeks at 0.01 to 10 mg/kg. Patients with hepatocellular carcinoma, melanoma, renal cell or head and neck cancer made up the dose-escalation patients.

Produced via immunoSEQ multiplex PCR; TCRdb's table is partial and in-frame only. Here the sample spans about 33,000 clones, around 80% being singletons. The V end lost 4 bases, the J end lost 6 bases, and 16 bases lay between the germline ends. This CDR3 contains 14 residues. The germline gives CDR1 SGHRS, CDR2 YFSETQ. The chain employs TRBV5-1 and TRBJ1-1, with D possibly TRBD1 on 6 matching bases. Sequenced here: CD4+ or CD8+ T cells sorted from blood, sampled in a trial of the OX40 agonist ivuxolimab. The TCR originated in an adult with an advanced solid tumor such as melanoma, head and neck, liver or kidney cancer. The CDR3 nucleotides read TGCGCCAGCAGCCTCCCCCCGGGGGGCGCTGAAGCTTTCTTT. This encodes CASSLPPGGAEAFF.